The clone carrying this T cell receptor beta chain was picked up one time. This entry is derived from a study of blood T cell repertoires in COVID-19. Germline CDR1 is MNHEY and CDR2 is SVGAGI. The CDR3 extends over 11 amino acids. Trimming removed 6 bases at V and 12 bases at J, with 12 bases between. Only in-frame clones appear in the TCRdb table, and some are missing; sequencing was by immunoSEQ multiplex PCR. The sample yields 260,000 or so clones, 83% seen once. The gene calls are TRBV6-5 and TRBJ2-1; D is possibly TRBD1 (5 bases). The source is a man aged 80 or over with acute or convalescent COVID-19. The sample consisted of peripheral blood. The CDR3 sequence: CASSTGPRQFF. Written as DNA, the CDR3 is TGTGCCAGCAGCACAGGTCCCAGGCAGTTCTTC.